This TCR beta chain was observed in a study of T-cell reconstitution after alpha-beta-depleted transplantation in children. The trim removed 4 bases at V and 4 bases at J, leaving 10 bases unmatched. The CDR3 contains 16 residues. Germline values: CDR1 SGHTA, CDR2 FQGTGA. TCRbeta library preparation incorporated unique molecular identifiers. MiXCR was run by TCRdb on the PCR reads, yielding one entry per CDR3 protein. The sample holds 400,000 to 500,000 distinct CDR3 sequences; around 9.9% are singletons and the top ten take roughly 5.5%. This clonotype was found a few times. This sequence joins TRBV7-3 and TRBJ1-1, with 9 nucleotides matching TRBD1. The clonotype comes from a human donor who donated a stem cell graft to a child with acute myeloid leukemia. Source: PBMCs from the stem cell graft donor, taken from the stem cell graft. Here the CDR3 reads CASSSGQGRKSTEAFF. The CDR3 bases are TGTGCCAGCAGCTCGGGACAGGGAAGGAAGAGCACTGAAGCTTTCTTT.